The clone carrying this TCR beta chain occurred once. Its cognate antigen is unknown. The sample originates from a study of OX40 agonist ivuxolimab in advanced cancers. Study results and limitations: Expanded peripheral T-cell antigen specificity went undetermined.

The CDR3 runs to 15 residues. V was clipped by 1 base and J by 7 bases, with 16 bases between them. The germline gives CDR1 MNHNS, CDR2 SASEGT. The data were produced by immunoSEQ multiplex PCR, yet TCRdb's version contains in-frame clones alone and is incomplete. There are tens of thousands of clones in the sample; 70% to 90% occur only once, and 0.3% to 0.45% lies in the top ten. Sequencing was performed on CD4+ or CD8+ T cells sorted from blood, taken in a trial of the OX40 agonist ivuxolimab. J is TRBJ1-2 and V is TRBV6-1; no firm D call. This TCR came from an adult with an advanced solid tumor such as melanoma, head and neck, liver or kidney cancer. The CDR3 loop reads CASSEDLSEWSGYTF. The CDR3 bases are TGTGCCAGCAGTGAAGATTTAAGTGAGTGGAGTGGCTACACCTTC.